What follows is one T cell receptor (beta chain) and its context. V gave up 7 bases and J gave up 0 bases, with 13 bases separating them. This CDR3 spans 15 amino acids. TCRdb redid the calling of the RT-PCR reads with MiXCR, one entry per CDR3 protein. The sample has around 850,000 distinct CDR3 sequences, under 20% seen once. These data originate in a study of response to subunit inactivated influenza vaccine. This chain uses TRBV12-3 or TRBV12-4 with TRBJ1-5; maybe TRBD1 (6 bases). The clonotype originates from a man between 50 and 59 years old who received an inactivated influenza vaccine. The specimen comprised PBMCs from blood, sampled 5 days after vaccination. For the CDR3, the DNA is TGTGCCAGCACGGCGGGGACATATAGCAATCAGCCCCAGCATTTT. Translating gives CASTAGTYSNQPQHF.